This TCR beta chain was recorded in a study of T-cell reconstitution after alpha-beta-depleted transplantation in children. Study-wide findings and caveats: There were some patients whose high TCRbeta diversity at day 60 came from surviving recipient T cells and thymic progenitors. It was newly produced T cells that mostly accounted for T-cell counts and diversity one year after transplant. Where alpha-beta T cells came from about two months after transplant was reportedly several hundred expanded graft clones.

This clonotype was recorded many times. Its matching antigen is unknown. V gave up 2 bases and J gave up 3 bases; unmatched junction bases: 1. The length of the CDR3 is 13 residues. Germline assignment: CDR1 SGDLS and CDR2 YYNGEE. Using unique molecular identifiers, the investigators prepared the TCRbeta library. TCRdb recomputed calls from the PCR reads with MiXCR, one row per CDR3 protein. In the table there are some 29,000 distinct CDR3 sequences, roughly 6% of which are singletons. The sequence derives from a male patient aged 5 to 17 who had a stem cell transplant for acute myeloid leukemia, so the T cells may come from the graft donor. This material consisted of PBMCs, mostly from graft donor cells, taken 180 days after TCRalphabeta/CD19-depleted stem cell transplant. The chain links TRBV9 to TRBJ1-1, with TRBD1 matching 7 bases. The CDR3 nucleotides read TGTGCCAGCAGCGTGGGACAGCACACTGAAGCTTTCTTT. Its translation: CASSVGQHTEAFF.